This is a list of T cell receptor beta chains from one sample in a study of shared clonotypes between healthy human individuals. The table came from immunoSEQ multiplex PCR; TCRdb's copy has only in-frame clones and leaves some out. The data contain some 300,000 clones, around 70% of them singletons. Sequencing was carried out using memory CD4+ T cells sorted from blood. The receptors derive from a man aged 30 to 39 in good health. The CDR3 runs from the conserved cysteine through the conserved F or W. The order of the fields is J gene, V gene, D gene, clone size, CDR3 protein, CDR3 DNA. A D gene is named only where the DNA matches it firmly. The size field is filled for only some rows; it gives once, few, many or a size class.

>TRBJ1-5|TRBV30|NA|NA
CAWGGQGDQPQHF
TGTGCCTGGGGGGGCCAGGGAGATCAGCCCCAGCATTTT
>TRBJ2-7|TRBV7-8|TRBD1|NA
CASSPPRDRIYEQYF
TGTGCCAGCAGCCCACCCCGGGACAGGATCTACGAGCAGTACTTC
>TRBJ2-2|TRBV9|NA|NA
CASTLGHRANTGELFF
TGTGCCAGCACCCTGGGACACCGCGCGAACACCGGGGAGCTGTTTTTT
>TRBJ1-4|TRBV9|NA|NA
CASSVKGIGEKLFF
TGTGCCAGCAGCGTGAAGGGGATCGGTGAAAAACTGTTTTTT
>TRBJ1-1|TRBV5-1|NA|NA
CASRGIADTEAFF
TGCGCCAGCCGGGGGATCGCGGACACTGAAGCTTTCTTT
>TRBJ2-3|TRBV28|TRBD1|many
CASRGTGTGTDTQYF
TGTGCCAGCAGGGGAACCGGGACAGGGACAGATACGCAGTATTTT
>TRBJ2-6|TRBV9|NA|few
CASSPLGAGANVLTF
TGTGCCAGCAGCCCCCTGGGGGCTGGGGCCAACGTCCTGACTTTC
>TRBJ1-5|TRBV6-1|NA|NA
CATRWGIGEYQPQHF
TGTGCCACAAGGTGGGGGATAGGGGAGTATCAGCCCCAGCATTTT
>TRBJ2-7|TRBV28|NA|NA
CASSSGSYEQYF
TGTGCCAGCAGTTCTGGGTCCTACGAGCAGTACTTC
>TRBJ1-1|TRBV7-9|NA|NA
CASSSPPNTEAFF
TGTGCCAGCAGCTCCCCCCCTAACACTGAAGCTTTCTTT
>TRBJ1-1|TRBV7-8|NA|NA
CASSLSGNGEAFF
TGTGCCAGCAGCTTATCGGGTAACGGTGAAGCTTTCTTT
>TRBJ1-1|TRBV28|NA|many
CASSPPNSEAFF
TGTGCCAGCAGTCCCCCGAACAGTGAAGCTTTCTTT
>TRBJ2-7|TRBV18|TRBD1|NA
CASSPITPGTGTYEQYF
TGTGCCAGCTCACCAATCACGCCCGGGACAGGGACCTACGAGCAGTACTTC